This T cell receptor beta chain was captured in a study of blood T cell repertoires in COVID-19 (dated by TCRdb to the early 2020s). For the study in its entirety: Samples from collaborators originated in the United States, Italy and Spain and spanned both the acute and convalescent phases of COVID-19. The prospective study material was composed of cDNA or gDNA derived from T cells, B-cell-depleted T cells, or PBMCs. Deeply sampled blood TCRbeta repertoires from subjects exposed to, actively infected with, or recovered from COVID-19 were included in the dataset. The repertoires were released in a freely available public database meant as a resource for research on the immune response to SARS-CoV-2. Samples came from the ongoing ImmuneRACE study (first 160 participants) plus 1,254 subjects from 6 global collaborators. A de-identified subject ID, COVID-19 status, age in years and sex were almost always included in the sample metadata. Where available, HLA class I and class II types were obtained from metadata supplied by the sample provider rather than from assay-based typing.

Counted from cysteine to phenylalanine, this CDR3 has 15 amino acids. CDR3 DNA is the only sequence kept; it has 45 bases, read in frame from the first base. Germline trimming: 7 bases from V, 9 bases from J; junction bases outside gene matches: 14. CDR1 and CDR2 are read off the germline V gene as SGHVS and FNYEAQ. The immunoSEQ Assay, a bias-controlled multiplex PCR, was used to amplify TCRbeta CDR3 regions from genomic DNA. Concerning the study's data processing: Within the assay, amplification of reference gene primers was used to estimate how many nucleated cells each sample contained. To quantify the absolute abundance of each unique TCRbeta CDR3 rearrangement, sequence reads were collapsed and filtered. For each sample, productive Simpson clonality was calculated as the square root of Simpson's diversity index over productive rearrangements. The table was pulled from immuneACCESS by TCRdb, which kept in-frame rearrangements only. Such tables lose some clones; where checked, under half of the loss comes from unresolved V genes, and the rest has no known cause. From that table come the V and J calls and clone size; the DNA was used to work out D and trimming. Here the sample has 200,000 or so clones; about 79% occur a single time. The biggest ten clones account for 13% of the sample.

Study-wide findings and limitations: How much clinical and demographic metadata was included differed by source and by participant, and the metadata was provided uncurated.

This clone was seen only once. The specificity of this receptor is unknown. Base qualities are not provided; no much larger clone lies one nucleotide away. Whole blood was collected in K2EDTA tubes by collaborating institutions according to the institutions' own protocols. Collaborator samples were shipped for TCRbeta analysis as frozen whole blood, isolated PBMCs, or DNA extracted from either sample type. Sequencing was performed on peripheral blood. This chain is built from TRBV7-6 and TRBJ2-2; the central 7 bases match TRBD2. The origin of this receptor is a human donor in a cohort sampled during active COVID-19. The DNA reads as follows: TGTGCCAGCATCCTAAACGTGCGGGGGACTTGGGAGCTGTTTTTT. Its translation reads: CASILNVRGTWELFF.